Below, 18 T cell receptor beta chains from the same sample are listed, as sequenced in a study of blood T cell repertoires in COVID-19. TCRdb's table, derived via immunoSEQ multiplex PCR, lists solely in-frame clones and lacks some. The sample has 98,000 or so clones; approximately 86% are singletons. Sequencing was performed on peripheral blood. Source of these receptors: a woman aged 55-69 years in a cohort sampled during active or convalescent COVID-19.

The V call is TRBV18, the J call TRBJ1-5; TRBD1 agrees at 10 bases. The CDR3 is made up of 16 amino acids. J was trimmed by 4 bases and V by 3 bases; bases with no gene match: 6. Germline CDR1 KGHSH, CDR2 LQKENI. The CDR3 DNA reads TGTGCCAGCTCACCCGGGACAGGGGAACCAAATCAGCCCCAGCATTTT. Translation gives CASSPGTGEPNQPQHF.

The V and J genes are TRBV18 and TRBJ1-5, with TRBD1 matching 7 bases. CDR1 is KGHSH and CDR2 is LQKENI in the germline V gene. Trimming at V came to 6 bases and at J to 0 bases, leaving 5 bases not matched to a gene. CDR3 length: 15 amino acids. CDR3 DNA sequence: TGTGCCAGCTCTCCCCAGGGGGATAGCAATCAGCCCCAGCATTTT. This encodes CASSPQGDSNQPQHF. Full variable domain (rest looked up from reference TRBV18 and TRBJ1-5): NAGVMQNPRHLVRRRGQEARLRCSPMKGHSHVYWYRQLPEEGLKFMVYLQKENIIDESGMPKERFSAEFPKEGPSILRIQQVVRGDSAAYFCASSPQGDSNQPQHFGDGTRLSIL.

The chain combines TRBV4-2 with TRBJ2-7, with 7 bases identical to TRBD2. The CDR3 is made up of 15 amino acids. V lost 3 bases and J lost 7; bases outside the gene matches: 12. CDR1 and CDR2 (germline): LGHNA, YNFKEQ. The DNA of the CDR3 is TGTGCCAGCAGCCAGAACCCCTTGGGAGCGGGAGAGCAGTACTTC. Translating it yields CASSQNPLGAGEQYF.

The rearrangement joins TRBV24-1 to TRBJ2-1; TRBD2 might be the D (5 bases). The CDR3 is 12 amino acids. V lost 10 bases and J lost 5, with 11 bases in between. Germline CDR1 reads KGHDR; CDR2 reads SFDVKD. The CDR3, as DNA: TGTGCCACTTACCTAGCTCACAATGAGCAGTTCTTC. Its protein is CATYLAHNEQFF.

V is TRBV28 and J is TRBJ2-1; TRBD2 matches at 10 bases. V lost 5 bases, J lost 10 bases, and 14 bases stayed unmatched. The germline V gene encodes CDR1 MDHEN and CDR2 SYDVKM. This CDR3 has 16 residues. CDR3 sequence: CASSQELAGVLREQFF. CDR3 DNA sequence: TGTGCCAGCAGTCAGGAGCTAGCGGGAGTGCTCCGGGAGCAGTTCTTC. Based on the CDR3 plus reference TRBV28 and TRBJ2-1, the full variable domain is DVKVTQSSRYLVKRTGEKVFLECVQDMDHENMFWYRQDPGLGLRLIYFSYDVKMKEKGDIPEGYSVSREKKERFSLILESASTNQTSMYLCASSQELAGVLREQFFGPGTRLTVL.

The chain combines TRBV12-5 with TRBJ2-1; TRBD1 matches at 12 bases. Germline lookup yields CDR1 LGHNT and CDR2 FRNRAP. The junction had 10 bases not matched to a gene; V was cut back by 6 bases and J by 4 bases. The CDR3 covers 17 residues. The DNA of the CDR3 is TGTGCTAGTGGCAAGGGACAGGGGGCGAAGATATACAATGAGCAGTTCTTC. Amino acids: CASGKGQGAKIYNEQFF. The whole variable domain, filled in from reference TRBV12-5 and TRBJ2-1, reads DARVTQTPRHKVTEMGQEVTMRCQPILGHNTVFWYRQTMMQGLELLAYFRNRAPLDDSGMPKDRFSAEMPDATLATLKIQPSEPRDSAVYFCASGKGQGAKIYNEQFFGPGTRLTVL.

This chain connects TRBV19 to TRBJ2-6, with D possibly matching TRBD2 (5 bases). V dropped 1 base and J dropped 2 bases, with 6 bases sitting between them. Per the germline V gene, CDR1 is LNHDA and CDR2 is SQIVND (reference sequence). The CDR3 totals 15 residues. As DNA, the CDR3 is TGTGCCAGTAGTATAGCCGGGGCTGGGGCCAACGTCCTGACTTTC. Translation: CASSIAGAGANVLTF.

The V and J genes are TRBV18 and TRBJ2-1; TRBD2 matches 15 bases. Losses at the gene ends were 8 bases for V and 7 bases for J; bases not matched to a gene: 3. This CDR3 region has 14 residues. Per germline, CDR1 KGHSH and CDR2 LQKENI. The CDR3 spells CASVGLAGGNEQFF. The CDR3 DNA is TGTGCCAGCGTGGGACTAGCGGGAGGTAATGAGCAGTTCTTC.

CDR3 nucleotide sequence: TGTGCCAGCAGCCCCAGCTGGACTAGCGGGAGAAGAGAGACCCAGTACTTC. It specifies CASSPSWTSGRRETQYF. V is TRBV9 and J is TRBJ2-5, with 13 bases fitting TRBD2. Trimming took 4 bases from V and 4 from J; bases not matched to a gene: 10. Germline V CDR1 and CDR2: SGDLS, YYNGEE. The CDR3 runs to 17 residues.

This clone was seen just once. The rearrangement joins TRBV5-5 to TRBJ2-7; D is unclear. The CDR3 extends over 12 amino acids. CDR1 and CDR2 (germline): SGHKS, YYEKEE (reference sequence). Deletions cut 4 bases from V and 6 bases from J, with 11 bases between. The CDR3: CASSQLSGEQYF. The CDR3 DNA sequence: TGTGCCAGCAGCCAACTGTCAGGCGAGCAGTACTTC.

J is TRBJ2-7 and V is TRBV5-1, with D maybe TRBD1 (5 bases). The CDR3 totals 14 residues. Per the germline V gene, CDR1 is SGHRS and CDR2 is YFSETQ. V was shortened by 0 bases and J by 2 bases, with 9 bases between the two germline ends. In nucleotides, the CDR3 is TGCGCCAGCAGCTTGGCTGGGGCGCCCTACGAGCAGTACTTC. Protein product: CASSLAGAPYEQYF.

V and J are TRBV4-1 and TRBJ2-1, with 7 bases fitting TRBD2. The CDR3 consists of 21 residues. With V trimmed by 1 base and J by 7 bases, 25 bases remained unmatched. Per the germline V gene, CDR1 is MGHRA and CDR2 is YSYEKL. As DNA, the CDR3 is TGCGCCAGCAGCCAAGGAGGGGCCACGGGGGGTAGTCTCGTGGGTTGGAATGAGCAGTTCTTC. Protein product: CASSQGGATGGSLVGWNEQFF.

This chain joins TRBV28 and TRBJ2-2; TRBD1 matches at 7 bases. Trimming removed 5 bases from V and 1 base from J; junction bases left unmatched: 4. There are 15 residues in the CDR3. Germline V lookup: CDR1 MDHEN, CDR2 SYDVKM. CDR3 loop: CASSGQDRNTGELFF. The CDR3 coding sequence is TGTGCCAGCAGTGGACAGGATAGGAACACCGGGGAGCTGTTTTTT.

This sequence joins TRBV19 and TRBJ1-3, with a possible D match to TRBD1 (5 bases). CDR1 is LNHDA, CDR2 SQIVND, per germline (reference sequence). This CDR3 is 13 amino acids long. Trimming removed 6 bases from V and 2 bases from J, with 8 bases in between. CDR3 sequence: CASSLGPGNTIYF. CDR3 bases: TGTGCCAGTAGCCTGGGGCCTGGAAACACCATATATTTT. The variable domain in full, completed from reference TRBV19 and TRBJ1-3, reads DGGITQSPKYLFRKEGQNVTLSCEQNLNHDAMYWYRQDPGQGLRLIYYSQIVNDFQKGDIAEGYSVSREKKESFPLTVTSAQKNPTAFYLCASSLGPGNTIYFGEGSWLTVV.

The chain carries TRBV30 and TRBJ1-2; D remains unclear. V dropped 7 bases and J dropped 8 bases, with 17 bases sitting between them. There are 12 residues in the CDR3. Germline V gene sequence: CDR1 GTSNPN, CDR2 SVGIG (reference sequence). CDR3: CAYSSSIEGYTF. The DNA of the CDR3 is TGTGCCTACTCATCGAGCATAGAAGGCTACACCTTC.

The genes are TRBV6-5 and TRBJ1-1, with D possibly matching TRBD1 (6 bases). Germline loops: CDR1 MNHEY, CDR2 SVGAGI. The germline V and J ends were trimmed by 6 bases and 4 bases, with 15 bases remaining between them. This CDR3 is built from 14 residues. The CDR3: CASRTTGMVTEAFF. For the CDR3, the DNA is TGTGCCAGCAGAACCACAGGGATGGTCACTGAAGCTTTCTTT.

The chain joins TRBV7-8 to TRBJ1-5, with 7 positions matching TRBD1. Trimming cost V 1 base and J 1 base; bases outside gene matches: 10. The germline V gene encodes CDR1 SGHVS and CDR2 FQNEAQ. The CDR3 has 18 amino acids. The CDR3 reads CASSLGKGGPRSNQPQHF. In nucleotides, the CDR3 is TGTGCCAGCAGCTTAGGTAAAGGGGGCCCTAGAAGCAATCAGCCCCAGCATTTT.

This clone was detected a few times. The rearrangement joins TRBV3-1 (or the pseudogene TRBV3-2) to TRBJ2-1; TRBD2 agrees at 8 bases. CDR1 is LGHDT, CDR2 YNNKEL, per germline (reference sequence). V lost 5 bases, J lost 2 bases, and 11 bases stayed unmatched. The CDR3 totals 17 residues. The CDR3 DNA is TGTGCCAGCAGCACCCATAGCGGGGAAGAGGCCTACAATGAGCAGTTCTTC. Its protein product is CASSTHSGEEAYNEQFF.